This record looks at one T cell receptor (beta chain) sequence and its context. Here immunoSEQ multiplex PCR was the method, and the copy in TCRdb shows in-frame clones only, minus some. The sample has some 660,000 clones; around 87% are singletons. Germline V gene sequence: CDR1 MDHEN, CDR2 SYDVKM. Trimming took off 8 bases at V and 3 bases at J, with 13 bases between the two ends. This CDR3 region has 13 residues. The record originates from a study of shared T cell receptors in the human thymus. The same data also contributed to another study, on human thymus T cells. That report notes: Related research reported highly overlapping thymic repertoires among unrelated individuals.

Sequencing used thymocytes. The receptor's source is a boy younger than two with a congenital heart defect. V is TRBV28 and J is TRBJ1-2; maybe TRBD1 (6 bases). The CDR3 bases are TGTGCCAGCGTAAACAGGGCGGACTATGGCTACACCTTC. Translating it yields CASVNRADYGYTF.